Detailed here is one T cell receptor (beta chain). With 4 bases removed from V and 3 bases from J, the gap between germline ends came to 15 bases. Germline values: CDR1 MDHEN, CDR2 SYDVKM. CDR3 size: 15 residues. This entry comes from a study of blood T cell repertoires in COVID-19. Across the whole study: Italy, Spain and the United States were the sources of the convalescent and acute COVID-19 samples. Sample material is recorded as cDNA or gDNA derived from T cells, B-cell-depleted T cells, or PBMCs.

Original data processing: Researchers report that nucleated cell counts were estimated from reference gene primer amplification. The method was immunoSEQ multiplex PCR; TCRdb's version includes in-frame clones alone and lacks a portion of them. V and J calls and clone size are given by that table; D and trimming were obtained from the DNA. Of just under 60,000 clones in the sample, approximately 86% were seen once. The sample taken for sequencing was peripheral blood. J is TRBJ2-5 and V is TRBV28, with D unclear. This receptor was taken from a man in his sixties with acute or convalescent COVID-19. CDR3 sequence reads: CASSSTTTMKETQYF. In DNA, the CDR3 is TGTGCCAGCAGTTCGACCACTACTATGAAAGAGACCCAGTACTTC.